Each of the 10 T cell receptor beta chains below was sequenced from the same sample in a study of blood T cell repertoires in COVID-19. Assay: immunoSEQ multiplex PCR; the TCRdb copy retains only in-frame clones and omits some. Seen here are fewer than 250,000 clones, about 90% observed once, and the top ten hold around 1.2%. The sequenced material came from peripheral blood. Every receptor here comes from a man between 25 and 39 years old with acute or convalescent COVID-19.

The CDR3 sequence: CASSLGSSQGNEQYF. The CDR3 DNA follows: TGCGCCAGCAGCTTGGGGTCATCTCAGGGGAACGAGCAGTACTTC. V gene TRBV5-1 combines with J gene TRBJ2-7, with D possibly matching TRBD1 (6 bases). The CDR3 is 15 amino acids. V lost 0 bases and J lost 5, with 15 bases in between. The V gene's germline CDR1 is SGHRS and CDR2 YFSETQ.

The V and J genes are TRBV7-9 and TRBJ2-7; 9 positions match TRBD2. Germline CDR1 and CDR2: SEHNR and FQNEAQ (reference sequence). Trimming removed 6 bases from V and 1 base from J; junction bases left unmatched: 13. The CDR3 length is 17 residues. DNA for the CDR3: TGTGCCAGCAGTCCTCTAGCGGGGCGCAGGTGGTCCTACGAGCAGTACTTC. Protein: CASSPLAGRRWSYEQYF.

This clone was picked up a small number of times. The J gene is TRBJ1-1, the V gene TRBV2, with 9 bases matching TRBD1. Germline loops: CDR1 SNHLY, CDR2 FYNNEI. The CDR3 has 16 amino acids. After removal of 8 bases from V and 3 bases from J, the junction contained 13 bases not matched to a gene. The CDR3 bases are TGTGCCAGCGGTTGGGGTATTACAGGGGGCTACACTGAAGCTTTCTTT. Translation: CASGWGITGGYTEAFF.

The chain couples TRBV16 to TRBJ1-5, with D perhaps TRBD1 (6 bases). V gave up 2 bases and J gave up 5 bases, with 10 bases separating them. Germline values: CDR1 KGHSY, CDR2 FQNENV. The CDR3 loop spans 14 amino acids. CDR3: CASSQVYRDQPQHF. The CDR3 bases are TGTGCCAGCAGCCAAGTATACAGGGATCAGCCCCAGCATTTT.

This clone was recorded only once. This chain links TRBV5-1 with TRBJ1-2; 11 positions match TRBD1. Germline trimming cut 4 bases from V and 4 bases from J; bases unmatched to any gene: 3. This CDR3 is built from 14 residues. Germline CDR1 SGHRS, CDR2 YFSETQ. CDR3 in amino acids: CASSPGQGAYGYTF. CDR3 sequence (DNA): TGCGCCAGCAGCCCAGGACAGGGGGCCTATGGCTACACCTTC.

The chain combines TRBV4-1 with TRBJ1-1, with 7 bases identical to TRBD1. The CDR3 totals 13 residues. The V and J ends lost 10 bases and 3 bases, in that order; junction bases with no gene match: 8. Germline V gives CDR1 MGHRA, CDR2 YSYEKL. The CDR3 region is CATATGQDTEAFF. The DNA of the CDR3 is TGCGCCACAGCGACAGGGCAGGACACTGAAGCTTTCTTT.

The chain combines TRBV29-1 with TRBJ2-3; D is unresolved. The CDR3 spans 12 residues. The V and J ends lost 6 bases and 0 bases respectively, with 7 bases between them. Germline V gene lookup returns CDR1 SQVTM and CDR2 ANQGSEA. CDR3 sequence: CSVVKSTDTQYF. The CDR3 bases are TGCAGCGTCGTTAAAAGCACAGATACGCAGTATTTT.

V and J are TRBV28 and TRBJ1-3; 7 bases line up with TRBD1. V was clipped by 6 bases and J by 4 bases; unmatched bases: 12. Germline V gene data show CDR1 as MDHEN and CDR2 as SYDVKM. This CDR3 is 16 amino acids long. Written as DNA, the CDR3 is TGTGCCAGCAGGTCGACAGGGAGGTCGATCGGAAACACCATATATTTT. Protein sequence: CASRSTGRSIGNTIYF.

A single count supports this clone. The chain uses TRBV6-6 and TRBJ2-3, with TRBD1 matching 10 bases. The germline gives CDR1 MNHNY, CDR2 SVGAGI (reference sequence). CDR3 length: 15 amino acids. The ends lost 7 bases at V and 3 bases at J; junction bases unmatched: 7. The CDR3 spells CASTWTGGGTDTQYF. Here the CDR3 DNA reads TGTGCCAGCACCTGGACAGGGGGAGGGACAGATACGCAGTATTTT.

The chain has TRBV3-1 (or the pseudogene TRBV3-2) and TRBJ2-5, with 10 bases lining up with TRBD2. Germline assignment: CDR1 LGHDT and CDR2 YNNKEL (reference sequence). Losses at the gene ends were 6 bases for V and 4 bases for J; bases not matched to a gene: 2. The CDR3 is 13 residues long. DNA for the CDR3: TGTGCCAGCAGGCTAGCGGGAGCAGAGACCCAGTACTTC. Protein product: CASRLAGAETQYF.